This T cell receptor (beta chain) was documented in a study of blood T cell repertoires in COVID-19. Study at large: COVID-19 samples collected from the United States, Italy and Spain covered acute and convalescent phases. T cells, B-cell-depleted T cells, or PBMCs supplied cDNA or gDNA.

The CDR3 contains 15 residues. Germline loops: CDR1 MNHEY, CDR2 SVGAGI. V lost 6 bases and J lost 9; bases outside the gene matches: 10. Under the authors' procedure: Estimates of nucleated cell counts were drawn from the amplification of reference gene primers. Data came from immunoSEQ multiplex PCR; TCRdb stores just in-frame clones and leaves some out. V, J and clone size were drawn from that table, and D and trimming were deduced from the DNA. The sample yields some 210,000 clones, more than 70% seen once. The clonotype originates from a woman aged 40 to 50 who had recovered from COVID-19. The specimen was peripheral blood. The chain combines TRBV6-5 with TRBJ2-1; 11 bases line up with TRBD2. Here the CDR3 DNA reads TGTGCCAGCAGCGTAGCGGGAGGGCCTTCGGGTGAGCAGTTCTTC. The encoded protein is CASSVAGGPSGEQFF.